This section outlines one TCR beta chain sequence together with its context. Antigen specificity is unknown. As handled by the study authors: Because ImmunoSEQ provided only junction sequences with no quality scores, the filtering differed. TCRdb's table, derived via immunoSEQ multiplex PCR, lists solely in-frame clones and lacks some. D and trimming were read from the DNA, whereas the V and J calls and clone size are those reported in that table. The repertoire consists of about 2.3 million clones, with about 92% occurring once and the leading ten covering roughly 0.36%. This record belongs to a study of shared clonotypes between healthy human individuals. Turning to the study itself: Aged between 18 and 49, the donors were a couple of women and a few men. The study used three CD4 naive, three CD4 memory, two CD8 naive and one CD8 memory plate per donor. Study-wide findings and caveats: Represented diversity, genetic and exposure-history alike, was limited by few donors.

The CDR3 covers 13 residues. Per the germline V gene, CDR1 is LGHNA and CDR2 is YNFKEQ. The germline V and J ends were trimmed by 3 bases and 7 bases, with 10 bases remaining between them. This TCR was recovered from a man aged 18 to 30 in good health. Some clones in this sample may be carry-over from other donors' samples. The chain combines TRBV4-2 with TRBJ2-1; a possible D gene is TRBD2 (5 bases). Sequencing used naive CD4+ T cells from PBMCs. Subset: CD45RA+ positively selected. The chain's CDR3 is CASSQQRVNEQFF. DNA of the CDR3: TGTGCCAGCAGCCAGCAGAGGGTAAATGAGCAGTTCTTC.